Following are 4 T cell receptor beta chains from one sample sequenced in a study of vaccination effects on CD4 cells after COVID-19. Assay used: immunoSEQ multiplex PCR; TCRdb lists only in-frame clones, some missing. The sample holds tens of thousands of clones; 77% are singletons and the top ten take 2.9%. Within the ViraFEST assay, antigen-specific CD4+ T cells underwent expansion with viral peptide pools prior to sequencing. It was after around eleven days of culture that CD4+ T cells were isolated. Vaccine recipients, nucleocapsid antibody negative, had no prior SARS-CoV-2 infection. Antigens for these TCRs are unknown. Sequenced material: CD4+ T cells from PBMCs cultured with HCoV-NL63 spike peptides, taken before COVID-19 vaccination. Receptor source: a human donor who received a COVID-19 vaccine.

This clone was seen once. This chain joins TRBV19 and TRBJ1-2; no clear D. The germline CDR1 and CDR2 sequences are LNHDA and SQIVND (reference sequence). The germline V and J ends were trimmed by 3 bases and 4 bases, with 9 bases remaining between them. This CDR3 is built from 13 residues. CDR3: CASSIVAAYGYTF. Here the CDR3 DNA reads TGTGCCAGTAGTATCGTGGCCGCCTATGGCTACACCTTC.

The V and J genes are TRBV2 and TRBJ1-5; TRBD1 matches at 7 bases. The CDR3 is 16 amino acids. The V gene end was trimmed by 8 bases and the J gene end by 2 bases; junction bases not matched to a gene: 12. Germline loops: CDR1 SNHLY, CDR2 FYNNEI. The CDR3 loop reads CASGSGTVSGNQPQHF. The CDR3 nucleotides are TGTGCCAGCGGTTCCGGGACAGTCAGTGGCAATCAGCCCCAGCATTTT. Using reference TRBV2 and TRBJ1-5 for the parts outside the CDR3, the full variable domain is EPEVTQTPSHQVTQMGQEVILRCVPISNHLYFYWYRQILGQKVEFLVSFYNNEISEKSEIFDDQFSVERPDGSNFTLKIRSTKLEDSAMYFCASGSGTVSGNQPQHFGDGTRLSIL.

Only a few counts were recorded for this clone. The CDR3 sequence is CASSLLRGTGELFF. The CDR3 DNA follows: TGCGCCAGCAGCCTGCTCAGGGGCACCGGGGAGCTGTTTTTT. V and J are TRBV5-1 and TRBJ2-2; D is possibly TRBD1 (6 bases). CDR1 is SGHRS and CDR2 is YFSETQ in the germline V gene. Trimming shortened V by 4 bases and J by 4 bases, and 11 bases separated the two germline ends. This CDR3 is built from 14 residues.

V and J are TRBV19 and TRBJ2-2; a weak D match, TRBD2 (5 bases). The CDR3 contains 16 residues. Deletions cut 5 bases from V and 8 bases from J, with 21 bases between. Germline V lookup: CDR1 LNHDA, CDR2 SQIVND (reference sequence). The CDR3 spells CASSRNTLDSPGELFF. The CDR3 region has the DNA TGTGCCAGTAGTCGTAATACGTTGGACTCCCCAGGGGAGCTGTTTTTT.